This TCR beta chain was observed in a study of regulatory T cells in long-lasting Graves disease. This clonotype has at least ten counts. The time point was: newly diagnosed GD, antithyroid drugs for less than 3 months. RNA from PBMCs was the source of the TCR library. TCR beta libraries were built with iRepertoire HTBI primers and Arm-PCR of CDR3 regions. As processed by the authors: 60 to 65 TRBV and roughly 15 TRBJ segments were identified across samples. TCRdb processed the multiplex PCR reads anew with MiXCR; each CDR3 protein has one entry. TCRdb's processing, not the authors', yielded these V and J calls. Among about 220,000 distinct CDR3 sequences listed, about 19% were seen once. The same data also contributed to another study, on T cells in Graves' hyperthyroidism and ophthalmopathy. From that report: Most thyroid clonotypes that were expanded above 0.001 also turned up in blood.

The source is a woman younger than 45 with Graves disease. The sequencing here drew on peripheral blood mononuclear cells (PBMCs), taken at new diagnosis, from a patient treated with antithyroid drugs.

DNA of the CDR3: TGCGCCAGCAGCTCACCCCATATTAGCGGAGACACCGGGGAGCTGTTTTTT. Translated: CASSSPHISGDTGELFF. J is TRBJ2-2 and V is TRBV5-1, with a weak D call TRBD2 (6 bases). V was pared by 3 bases and J by 3 bases, with 18 bases between. CDR3 size: 17 residues. Looked up from germline, CDR1 is SGHRS and CDR2 is YFSETQ.